These 28 T cell receptor beta chains originate from one sample sequenced in a study of neoadjuvant nivolumab and ipilimumab in lung cancer. The repertoire was sequenced with immunoSEQ multiplex PCR; TCRdb's copy has only in-frame clones and lacks some. The table has 5,500 to 9,000 clones, around four fifths seen once. The starting material was tumor tissue, obtained after neoadjuvant nivolumab, alone or with ipilimumab, at or shortly before surgery. The receptors stem from an adult with non-small cell lung cancer.

This clone is termed medium-sized. The CDR3 DNA follows: TGCGCCAGCAGCCTCTGGACAGACACGAACACTGAAGCTTTCTTT. Translation: CASSLWTDTNTEAFF. The chain carries TRBV5-1 and TRBJ1-1; tentatively, D is TRBD1 (6 bases). The germline V gene encodes CDR1 SGHRS and CDR2 YFSETQ. Trimming stripped 4 bases from V and 1 base from J, with 14 bases between. This CDR3 is 15 amino acids long.

This chain connects TRBV29-1 to TRBJ1-2, with a weak D call TRBD1 (6 bases). The CDR3 contains 12 residues. With 1 base removed from V and 8 bases from J, the gap between germline ends came to 11 bases. Per germline, CDR1 SQVTM and CDR2 ANQGSEA. The CDR3 protein is CSVEGGGLGYTF. The CDR3 nucleotides are TGCAGCGTTGAAGGCGGGGGCTTGGGCTACACCTTC.

This clone has more than one count but fewer than ten. This chain uses TRBV19 with TRBJ2-3; 7 bases are a match to TRBD1. The J segment lost 0 bases and the V segment lost 7 bases, leaving 1 base of the junction unmatched. Germline V gives CDR1 LNHDA, CDR2 SQIVND (reference sequence). The CDR3 has 13 amino acids. The CDR3, as DNA: TGTGCCAGTAAGGGACAGAGCACAGATACGCAGTATTTT. Protein sequence: CASKGQSTDTQYF.

The V and J genes are TRBV10-3 and TRBJ1-2; 10 bases align to TRBD1. The CDR3 length is 16 residues. From germline, CDR1 is ENHRY and CDR2 SYGVKD. The junction had 6 bases not matched to a gene; V was cut back by 2 bases and J by 3 bases. CDR3 sequence reads: CAISEAIGQGDYGYTF. The CDR3 DNA sequence: TGTGCCATCAGTGAGGCCATTGGACAGGGGGACTATGGCTACACCTTC.

Notes on this clone: The junction departs from germline at one end; a sequencing error may be responsible. The V and J genes are TRBV5-1 and TRBJ1-6; TRBD1 matches 8 bases. From germline, CDR1 is SGHRS and CDR2 YFSETQ. This CDR3 is built from 15 residues. CDR3 amino acids: CASRLAGTGNSPLHF. CDR3 sequence (DNA): TGCGCCAGCAGATTGGCTGGGACAGGCAATTCACCCCTCCACTTT.

This clone occurred a few times. The rearrangement uses TRBV6-1 and TRBJ2-7; 7 positions agree with TRBD1. Germline V gene data show CDR1 as MNHNS and CDR2 as SASEGT. The trim removed 2 bases at V and 3 bases at J, leaving 4 bases unmatched. The CDR3 totals 14 residues. DNA for the CDR3: TGTGCCAGCAGTGAAATAAGGGACAGCTACGAGCAGTACTTC. Translated: CASSEIRDSYEQYF.

The chain recombines TRBV5-1 with TRBJ2-2; 11 bases map to TRBD2. Germline loops: CDR1 SGHRS, CDR2 YFSETQ. This CDR3 contains 17 residues. Unmatched junction bases numbered 9, after V lost 4 bases and J lost 4 bases. CDR3 protein: CASSPILAGGSTGELFF. The CDR3 DNA follows: TGCGCCAGCAGCCCTATCCTAGCGGGGGGCAGCACCGGGGAGCTGTTTTTT.

This rearrangement joins TRBV4-2 to TRBJ1-5; D ambiguous. There are 13 residues in the CDR3. V was trimmed by 0 bases and J by 5 bases, leaving 5 bases between them. Germline lookup yields CDR1 LGHNA and CDR2 YNFKEQ. In DNA, the CDR3 is TGTGCCAGCAGCCAAGACCGGGATCAGCCCCAGCATTTT. Translated: CASSQDRDQPQHF.

The CDR3 nucleotides are TGTGCCAGCAGCGTAGATCGGGGCGGACAGGGGAAGAGTGGCTACACCTTC. This translates into CASSVDRGGQGKSGYTF. The chain is built from TRBV9 and TRBJ1-2; 9 positions agree with TRBD1. Germline V gene lookup returns CDR1 SGDLS and CDR2 YYNGEE. V shed 0 bases and J 7 bases; nucleotides not matched to a gene: 13. This CDR3 contains 17 residues.

This chain uses TRBV7-2 with TRBJ2-1; 7 bases agree with TRBD1. Germline CDR1 SGHTA, CDR2 FQGNSA. The length of the CDR3 is 14 residues. V lost 4 bases and J lost 9; bases outside the gene matches: 9. The CDR3 bases are TGTGCCAGCAGCTGGAAAAGGGGGCAAGGTGAGCAGTTCTTC. It translates to CASSWKRGQGEQFF.

This chain uses TRBV7-9 with TRBJ1-1; D unresolved. CDR3 length: 12 residues. Germline CDR1 reads SEHNR; CDR2 reads FQNEAQ (reference sequence). Trimming removed 5 bases from V and 10 bases from J, with 14 bases in between. DNA for the CDR3: TGTGCCAGCAGCGAGCTTATGGCTACAGCTTTCTTT. It codes for CASSELMATAFF.

V and J are TRBV7-2 and TRBJ1-6, with D possibly matching TRBD1 (6 bases). In germline, CDR1 is SGHTA, CDR2 FQGNSA. The CDR3 runs 13 residues. The V and J ends lost 7 bases and 9 bases respectively, with 13 bases between them. The CDR3 region is CASTETRGSPLHF. CDR3 nucleotides: TGTGCCAGCACCGAAACCAGGGGTTCACCCCTCCACTTT. Using reference TRBV7-2 and TRBJ1-6 for the parts outside the CDR3, the full variable domain is GAGVSQSPSNKVTEKGKDVELRCDPISGHTALYWYRQSLGQGLEFLIYFQGNSAPDKSGLPSDRFSAERTGGSVSTLTIQRTQQEDSAVYLCASTETRGSPLHFGNGTRLTVT.

The chain recombines TRBV6-5 with TRBJ1-1; D is ambiguous. V was pared by 5 bases and J by 7 bases, with 11 bases between. The CDR3 extends over 12 amino acids. The germline V gene encodes CDR1 MNHEY and CDR2 SVGAGI. The CDR3 protein is CASSNPFYEAFF. CDR3 DNA: TGTGCCAGCAGTAACCCCTTTTATGAAGCTTTCTTT.

This clone appeared a single time. This rearrangement joins TRBV2 to TRBJ2-1; no clear D gene. Deletions cut 4 bases from V and 8 bases from J, with 9 bases between. This CDR3 is 12 amino acids long. Germline loops: CDR1 SNHLY, CDR2 FYNNEI. The CDR3 nucleotides read TGTGCCAGCAGTGGAATAGGCGATGAGCAGTTCTTC. Its translation: CASSGIGDEQFF.

The V and J genes are TRBV5-1 and TRBJ2-7, with D possibly matching TRBD1 (6 bases). Germline V gene sequence: CDR1 SGHRS, CDR2 YFSETQ. The V end was cut by 5 bases, the J end by 1 base, with 13 bases between. The CDR3 has 14 residues. CDR3 DNA sequence: TGCGCCAGCAGTACGATTACAGGGTCCTACGAGCAGTACTTC. Encoded protein: CASSTITGSYEQYF.

This chain joins TRBV10-3 and TRBJ1-2; TRBD1 aligns across 7 bases. Germline CDR1 reads ENHRY; CDR2 reads SYGVKD. With 3 bases clipped from V and 0 bases from J, the junction kept 10 bases outside the gene matches. The CDR3 contains 17 residues. DNA of the CDR3: TGTGCCATCAGTGAAAGGAGGACAGGCCTAGCTAACTATGGCTACACCTTC. Translated, it gives CAISERRTGLANYGYTF.

This chain connects TRBV9 to TRBJ2-7; TRBD1 aligns across 9 bases. The trim removed 4 bases at V and 0 bases at J, leaving 8 bases unmatched. Germline CDR1 and CDR2: SGDLS and YYNGEE. The CDR3 extends over 16 amino acids. CDR3 nucleotides: TGTGCCAGCAGCCTCGGGACAGGGCTCTTCTCCTACGAGCAGTACTTC. Translated: CASSLGTGLFSYEQYF.

The chain employs TRBV20-1 and TRBJ2-2; D is undetermined. Germline V lookup: CDR1 DFQATT, CDR2 SNEGSKA (reference sequence). The length of the CDR3 is 11 residues. Trimming stripped 5 bases from V and 6 bases from J, with 7 bases between. The CDR3 DNA sequence: TGCAGTGCTCAGGCTCCCGGGGAGCTGTTTTTT. As protein: CSAQAPGELFF.

CDR3 amino acids: CASSSTGVIYEQYF. CDR3 in DNA: TGCGCCAGCAGCTCCACAGGAGTCATCTACGAGCAGTACTTC. The chain carries TRBV5-1 and TRBJ2-7; maybe TRBD1 (5 bases). The CDR3 contains 14 residues. The V end lost 3 bases, the J end lost 3 bases, and 13 bases lay between the germline ends. Looked up from germline, CDR1 is SGHRS and CDR2 is YFSETQ.

This chain joins TRBV2 and TRBJ2-5; no clear D. The germline CDR1 and CDR2 sequences are SNHLY and FYNNEI. V lost 7 bases and J lost 4, with 10 bases in between. The CDR3 loop spans 12 amino acids. CDR3 in DNA: TGTGCCAGCATCTTTATAGGAGAGACCCAGTACTTC. Protein product: CASIFIGETQYF.

This clone was detected only a few times. V is TRBV28 and J is TRBJ1-5, with D possibly being TRBD1 (5 bases). This CDR3 is 15 amino acids long. Deletions cut 5 bases from V and 4 bases from J, with 15 bases between. CDR1 and CDR2 (germline): MDHEN, SYDVKM. Written as DNA, the CDR3 is TGTGCCAGCAGTCCCCCTTTTGGGGCAAATCAGCCCCAGCATTTT. This encodes CASSPPFGANQPQHF.

This clone has a handful of counts. Other DNA sequences within the sample encode an identical CDR3. V gene TRBV2 combines with J gene TRBJ1-5; D is perhaps TRBD1 (6 bases). Trimming shortened V by 4 bases and J by 6 bases, and 13 bases separated the two germline ends. This CDR3 is 14 amino acids long. Germline assignment: CDR1 SNHLY and CDR2 FYNNEI. The CDR3 protein is CASSAGEGGQPQHF. CDR3 bases: TGTGCCAGCAGTGCTGGCGAAGGGGGTCAGCCCCAGCATTTT.

This clone showed up just once. The chain has TRBV6-6 and TRBJ2-6; TRBD1 aligns across 9 bases. V was clipped by 6 bases and J by 3 bases; unmatched bases: 6. CDR1 is MNHNY and CDR2 is SVGAGI in the germline V gene (reference sequence). This CDR3 region has 16 residues. The CDR3: CASSLQGASGANVLTF. CDR3 nucleotide sequence: TGTGCCAGCAGCCTACAGGGGGCTAGTGGGGCCAACGTCCTGACTTTC.

The chain couples TRBV25-1 to TRBJ2-7; tentatively, D is TRBD2 (6 bases). Trimming left V 1 base short and J 2 bases short, with 12 bases between. Germline assignment: CDR1 MGHDK and CDR2 SYGVNS. The CDR3 consists of 15 residues. DNA of the CDR3: TGTGCCAGCAGTGAATGGAGGGCGGGCACCTACGAGCAGTACTTC. Residues: CASSEWRAGTYEQYF.

CDR3 sequence: CASSRGQRQETQYF. The CDR3 DNA reads TGTGCCAGCAGCAGAGGACAGAGACAAGAGACCCAGTACTTC. The V gene is TRBV7-9, the J gene TRBJ2-5, with D possibly matching TRBD1 (6 bases). V was shortened by 5 bases and J by 2 bases, with 12 bases between the two germline ends. This CDR3 region has 14 residues. Germline assignment: CDR1 SEHNR and CDR2 FQNEAQ (reference sequence).

The rearrangement joins TRBV5-6 to TRBJ2-2, with TRBD1 as a possible D gene (6 bases). The germline gives CDR1 SGHDT, CDR2 YYEEEE. The CDR3 sequence is 15 residues long. V was shortened by 4 bases and J by 0 bases, with 10 bases between the two germline ends. CDR3 in amino acids: CASSDGTTNTGELFF. The CDR3 bases are TGTGCCAGCAGCGATGGGACAACGAACACCGGGGAGCTGTTTTTT.

The CDR3 DNA is TGTGCCAGCAGCGTCGGGACAGGGGACGAGCAGTACTTC. Translation: CASSVGTGDEQYF. This chain uses TRBV7-8 with TRBJ2-7, with 10 bases that match TRBD1. Germline trimming cut 5 bases from V and 5 bases from J; bases unmatched to any gene: 3. The V gene's germline CDR1 is SGHVS and CDR2 FQNEAQ. The CDR3 sequence is 13 residues long. The full variable domain, in which reference TRBV7-8 and TRBJ2-7 provide the parts outside the CDR3, is GAGVSQSPRYKVAKRGQDVALRCDPISGHVSLFWYQQALGQGPEFLTYFQNEAQLDKSGLPSDRFFAERPEGSVSTLKIQRTQQEDSAVYLCASSVGTGDEQYFGPGTRLTVT.

The chain carries TRBV5-1 and TRBJ2-7; no definite D call. Germline CDR1 reads SGHRS; CDR2 reads YFSETQ. This CDR3 has 14 amino acids. Trimming stripped 0 bases from V and 0 bases from J, with 7 bases between. The CDR3 coding sequence is TGCGCCAGCAGCTTGGGACTGGACTCCTACGAGCAGTACTTC. Residues: CASSLGLDSYEQYF.